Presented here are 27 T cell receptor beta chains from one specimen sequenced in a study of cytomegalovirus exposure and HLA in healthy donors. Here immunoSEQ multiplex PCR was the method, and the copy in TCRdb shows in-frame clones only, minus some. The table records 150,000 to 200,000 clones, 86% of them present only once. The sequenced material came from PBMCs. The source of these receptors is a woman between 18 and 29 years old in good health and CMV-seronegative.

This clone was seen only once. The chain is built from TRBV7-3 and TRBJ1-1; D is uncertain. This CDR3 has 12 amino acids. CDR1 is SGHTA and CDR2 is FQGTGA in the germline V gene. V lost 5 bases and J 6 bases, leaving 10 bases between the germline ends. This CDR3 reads CASSPPGAEAFF. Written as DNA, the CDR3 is TGTGCCAGCAGCCCACCCGGTGCTGAAGCTTTCTTT. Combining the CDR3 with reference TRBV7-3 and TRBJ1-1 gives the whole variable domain GAGVSQTPSNKVTEKGKYVELRCDPISGHTALYWYRQSLGQGPEFLIYFQGTGAADDSGLPNDRFFAVRPEGSVSTLKIQRTERGDSAVYLCASSPPGAEAFFGQGTRLTVV.

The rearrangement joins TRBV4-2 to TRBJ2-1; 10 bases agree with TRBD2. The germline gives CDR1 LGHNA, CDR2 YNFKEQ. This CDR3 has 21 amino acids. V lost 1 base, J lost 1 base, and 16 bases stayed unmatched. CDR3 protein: CASSQATSGTSGIGSYNEQFF. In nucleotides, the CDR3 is TGTGCCAGCAGCCAAGCGACCTCTGGTACTAGCGGGATTGGGTCCTACAATGAGCAGTTCTTC.

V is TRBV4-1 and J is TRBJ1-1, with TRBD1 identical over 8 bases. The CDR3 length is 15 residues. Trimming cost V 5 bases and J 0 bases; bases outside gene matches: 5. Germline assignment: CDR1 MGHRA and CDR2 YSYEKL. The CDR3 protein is CASSFGQGLNTEAFF. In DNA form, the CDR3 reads TGCGCCAGCAGCTTCGGACAGGGCTTGAACACTGAAGCTTTCTTT.

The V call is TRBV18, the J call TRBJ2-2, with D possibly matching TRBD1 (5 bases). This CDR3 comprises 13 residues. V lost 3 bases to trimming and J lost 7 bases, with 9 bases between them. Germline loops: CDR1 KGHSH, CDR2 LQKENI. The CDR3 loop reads CASSPRQLGELFF. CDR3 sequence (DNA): TGTGCCAGCTCACCCCGACAGCTCGGGGAGCTGTTTTTT.

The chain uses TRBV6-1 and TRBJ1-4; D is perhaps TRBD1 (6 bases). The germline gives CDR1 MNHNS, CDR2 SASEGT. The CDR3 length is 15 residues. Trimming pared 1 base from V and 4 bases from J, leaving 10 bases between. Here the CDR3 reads CASSEVQGSNEKLFF. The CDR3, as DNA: TGTGCCAGCAGTGAAGTACAGGGAAGTAATGAAAAACTGTTTTTT.

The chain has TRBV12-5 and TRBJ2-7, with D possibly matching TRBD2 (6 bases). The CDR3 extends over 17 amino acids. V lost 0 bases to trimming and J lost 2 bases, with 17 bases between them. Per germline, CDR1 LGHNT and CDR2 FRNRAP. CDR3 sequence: CASGLVPGSGRPYEQYF. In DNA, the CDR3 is TGTGCTAGTGGTTTGGTACCCGGGAGCGGGCGACCCTACGAGCAGTACTTC. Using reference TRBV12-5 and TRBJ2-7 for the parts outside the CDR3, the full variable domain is DARVTQTPRHKVTEMGQEVTMRCQPILGHNTVFWYRQTMMQGLELLAYFRNRAPLDDSGMPKDRFSAEMPDATLATLKIQPSEPRDSAVYFCASGLVPGSGRPYEQYFGPGTRLTVT.

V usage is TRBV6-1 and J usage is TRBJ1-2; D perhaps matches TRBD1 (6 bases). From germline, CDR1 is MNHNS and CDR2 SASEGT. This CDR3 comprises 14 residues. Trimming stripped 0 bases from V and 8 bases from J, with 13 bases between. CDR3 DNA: TGTGCCAGCAGTGAAGCCCTCAGGGGTGTGGGCTACACCTTC. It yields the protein CASSEALRGVGYTF.

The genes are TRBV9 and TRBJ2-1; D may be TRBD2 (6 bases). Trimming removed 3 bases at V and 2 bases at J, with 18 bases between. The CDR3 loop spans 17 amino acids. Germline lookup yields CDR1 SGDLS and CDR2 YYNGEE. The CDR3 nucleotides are TGTGCCAGCAGCGCCCCCAGGCGGGGCGGGGCCTACAATGAGCAGTTCTTC. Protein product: CASSAPRRGGAYNEQFF. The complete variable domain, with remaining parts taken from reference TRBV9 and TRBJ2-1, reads DSGVTQTPKHLITATGQRVTLRCSPRSGDLSVYWYQQSLDQGLQFLIQYYNGEERAKGNILERFSAQQFPDLHSELNLSSLELGDSALYFCASSAPRRGGAYNEQFFGPGTRLTVL.

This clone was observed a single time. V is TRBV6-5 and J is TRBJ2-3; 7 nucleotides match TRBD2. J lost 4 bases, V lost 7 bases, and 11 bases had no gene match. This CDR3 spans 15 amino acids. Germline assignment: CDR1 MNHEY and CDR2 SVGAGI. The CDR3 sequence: CASTRASGGADTQYF. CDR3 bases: TGTGCCAGCACCCGGGCTAGCGGAGGGGCAGATACGCAGTATTTT.

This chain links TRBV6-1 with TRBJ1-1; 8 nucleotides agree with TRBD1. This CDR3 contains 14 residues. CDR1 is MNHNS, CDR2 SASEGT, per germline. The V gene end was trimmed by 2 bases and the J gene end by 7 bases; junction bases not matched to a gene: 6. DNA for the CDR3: TGTGCCAGCAGTGAATTCGGGACAGGCCGTGAAGCTTTCTTT. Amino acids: CASSEFGTGREAFF.

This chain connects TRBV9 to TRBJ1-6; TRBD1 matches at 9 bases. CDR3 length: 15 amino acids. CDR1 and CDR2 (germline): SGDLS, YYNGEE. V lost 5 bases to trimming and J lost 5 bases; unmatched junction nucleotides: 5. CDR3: CASSKTGGDNSPLHF. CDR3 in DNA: TGTGCCAGCAGTAAAACAGGGGGCGATAATTCACCCCTCCACTTT.

The CDR3 nucleotides read TGCGCCAGCAGCCGTAGCGGGGTCCCGAACACCGGGGAGCTGTTTTTT. Protein: CASSRSGVPNTGELFF. V and J are TRBV4-1 and TRBJ2-2, with 8 bases identical to TRBD2. The CDR3 sequence is 16 residues long. After removal of 4 bases from V and 0 bases from J, the junction contained 4 bases not matched to a gene. Germline V lookup: CDR1 MGHRA, CDR2 YSYEKL.

Here the CDR3 reads CASNLQGSTGELFF. CDR3 nucleotides: TGTGCCAGCAATCTACAGGGGTCGACCGGGGAGCTGTTTTTT. The chain recombines TRBV6-5 with TRBJ2-2; 7 nucleotides agree with TRBD1. Germline V gives CDR1 MNHEY, CDR2 SVGAGI. Trimming removed 7 bases from V and 5 bases from J; junction bases left unmatched: 7. The CDR3 totals 14 residues.

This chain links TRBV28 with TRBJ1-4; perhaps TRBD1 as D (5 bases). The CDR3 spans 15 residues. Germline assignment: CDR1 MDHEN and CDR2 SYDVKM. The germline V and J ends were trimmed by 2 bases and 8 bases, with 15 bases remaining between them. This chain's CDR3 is CASSLEIRELEKLFF. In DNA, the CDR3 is TGTGCCAGCAGTTTAGAGATCAGGGAATTGGAAAAACTGTTTTTT.

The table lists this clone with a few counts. CDR3 bases: TGTGCCAGCAGTCCGGGACTAAACTATGGCTACACCTTC. It codes for CASSPGLNYGYTF. The V call is TRBV6-5, the J call TRBJ1-2, with D possibly TRBD1 on 5 matching bases. The CDR3 extends over 13 amino acids. Per the germline V gene, CDR1 is MNHEY and CDR2 is SVGAGI. V shed 5 bases and J shed 2 bases, with 9 bases lying between them.

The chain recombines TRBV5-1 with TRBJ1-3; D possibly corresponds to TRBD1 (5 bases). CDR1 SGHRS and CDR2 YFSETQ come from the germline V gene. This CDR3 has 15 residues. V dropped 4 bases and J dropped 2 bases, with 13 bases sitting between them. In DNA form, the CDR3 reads TGCGCCAGCAGCGGCGGGACCACGGCTGGAAACACCATATATTTT. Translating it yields CASSGGTTAGNTIYF.

CDR3 nucleotides: TGTGCCAGCGATGAGCGGAACTACAATGAGCAGTTCTTC. It translates to CASDERNYNEQFF. The chain has TRBV5-6 and TRBJ2-1; D possibly corresponds to TRBD2 (5 bases). CDR3 length equals 13 residues. CDR1 and CDR2 (germline): SGHDT, YYEEEE. V shed 7 bases and J shed 3 bases, with 11 bases lying between them.

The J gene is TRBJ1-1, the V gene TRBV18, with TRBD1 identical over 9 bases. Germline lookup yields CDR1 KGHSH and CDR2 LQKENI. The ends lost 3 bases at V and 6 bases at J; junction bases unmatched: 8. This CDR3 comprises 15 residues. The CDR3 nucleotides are TGTGCCAGCTCACCGACCCGGGACAGGGTTGCTGAAGCTTTCTTT. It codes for CASSPTRDRVAEAFF.

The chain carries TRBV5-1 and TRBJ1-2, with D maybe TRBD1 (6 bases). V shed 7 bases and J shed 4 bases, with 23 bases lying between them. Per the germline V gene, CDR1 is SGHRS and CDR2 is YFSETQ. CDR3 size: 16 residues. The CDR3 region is CASFPEQGRLAYGYTF. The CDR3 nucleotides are TGCGCCAGCTTCCCTGAACAGGGACGCTTAGCCTATGGCTACACCTTC.

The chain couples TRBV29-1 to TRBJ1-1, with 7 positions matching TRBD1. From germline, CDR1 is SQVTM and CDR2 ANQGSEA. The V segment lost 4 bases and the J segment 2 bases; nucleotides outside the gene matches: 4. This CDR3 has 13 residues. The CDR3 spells CSVGDSLNTEAFF. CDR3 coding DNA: TGCAGCGTTGGGGACAGCTTAAACACTGAAGCTTTCTTT.

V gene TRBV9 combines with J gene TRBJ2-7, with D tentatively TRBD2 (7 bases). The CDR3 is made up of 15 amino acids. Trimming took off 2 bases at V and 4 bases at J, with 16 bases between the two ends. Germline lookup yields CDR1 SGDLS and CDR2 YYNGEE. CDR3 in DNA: TGTGCCAGCAGCGTGGGAGGGGGGCAATCTTACGAGCAGTACTTC. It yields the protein CASSVGGGQSYEQYF. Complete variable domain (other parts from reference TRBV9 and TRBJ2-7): DSGVTQTPKHLITATGQRVTLRCSPRSGDLSVYWYQQSLDQGLQFLIQYYNGEERAKGNILERFSAQQFPDLHSELNLSSLELGDSALYFCASSVGGGQSYEQYFGPGTRLTVT.

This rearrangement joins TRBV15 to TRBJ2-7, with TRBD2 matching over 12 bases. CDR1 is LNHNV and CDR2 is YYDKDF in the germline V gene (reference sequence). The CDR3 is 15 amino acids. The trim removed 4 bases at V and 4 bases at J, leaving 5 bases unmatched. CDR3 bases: TGTGCCACCAGCACCCTAGCGGGAGGGCCTTACGAGCAGTACTTC. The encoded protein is CATSTLAGGPYEQYF.

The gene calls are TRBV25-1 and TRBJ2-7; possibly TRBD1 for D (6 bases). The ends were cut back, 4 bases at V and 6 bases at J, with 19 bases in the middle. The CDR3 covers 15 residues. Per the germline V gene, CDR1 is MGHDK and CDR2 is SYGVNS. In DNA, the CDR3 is TGTGCCAGCAGTGGCCAGGGGTTGGGCAACTCCGAGCAGTACTTC. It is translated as CASSGQGLGNSEQYF.

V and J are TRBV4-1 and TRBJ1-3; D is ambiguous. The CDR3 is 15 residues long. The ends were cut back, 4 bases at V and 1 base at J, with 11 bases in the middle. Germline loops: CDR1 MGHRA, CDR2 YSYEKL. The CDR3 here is CASSLDSASGNTIYF. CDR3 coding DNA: TGCGCCAGCAGCCTTGACTCGGCGTCTGGAAACACCATATATTTT.

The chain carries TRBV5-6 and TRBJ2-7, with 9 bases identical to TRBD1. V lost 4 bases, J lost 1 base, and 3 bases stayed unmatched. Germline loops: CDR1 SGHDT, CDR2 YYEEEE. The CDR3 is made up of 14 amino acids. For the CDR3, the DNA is TGTGCCAGCAGCGGGACAGGGATATCCTACGAGCAGTACTTC. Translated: CASSGTGISYEQYF.

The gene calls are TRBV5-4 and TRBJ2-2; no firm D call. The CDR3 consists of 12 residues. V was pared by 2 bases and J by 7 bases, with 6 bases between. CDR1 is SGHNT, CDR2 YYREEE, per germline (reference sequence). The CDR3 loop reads CASSFPGGELFF. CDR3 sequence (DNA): TGTGCCAGCAGCTTTCCCGGCGGGGAGCTGTTTTTT.

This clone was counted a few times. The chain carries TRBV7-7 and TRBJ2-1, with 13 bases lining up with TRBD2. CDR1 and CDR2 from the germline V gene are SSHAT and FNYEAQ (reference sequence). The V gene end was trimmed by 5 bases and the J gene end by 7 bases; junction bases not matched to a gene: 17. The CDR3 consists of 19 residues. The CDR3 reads CASSPPPGLAGTTANEQFF. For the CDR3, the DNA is TGTGCCAGCAGCCCCCCTCCGGGACTAGCGGGAACGACTGCTAATGAGCAGTTCTTC.